The 3 T cell receptor beta chains reported below all come from one sample, sequenced in a study of T cell repertoires in cytomegalovirus infection. These receptors' antigens are unknown. TCRdb processed the reads anew with MiXCR; each CDR3 protein has one entry. The sample records just under 500,000 distinct CDR3 sequences, 30% to 40% being singletons. The source material was cultured PBMCs, sampled from culture after CMV antigen stimulation. The receptors shown here come from a human donor in good health (CMV status not recorded). Some clones in this sample may be carry-over from other donors' samples.

The CDR3: CASSPTQGPLKNIQYF. The CDR3 region has the DNA TGTGCCAGCTCACCGACCCAGGGACCCCTCAAAAACATTCAGTACTTC. The chain uses TRBV27 and TRBJ2-4; the D call may be TRBD1 or TRBD2 (5 bases each). V gave up 8 bases and J gave up 3 bases, with 20 bases separating them. Germline CDR1 MNHEY, CDR2 SMNVEV (reference sequence). CDR3 length: 16 residues.

This clonotype was observed a single time. The V call is TRBV27, the J call TRBJ2-3; possible D gene TRBD2, 5 bases. The CDR3 is 12 amino acids. V gave up 5 bases and J gave up 6 bases, with 9 bases separating them. Germline CDR1 is MNHEY and CDR2 is SMNVEV (reference sequence). This CDR3 reads CASSGLQDTQYF. CDR3 nucleotide sequence: TGTGCCAGCAGTGGACTTCAGGATACGCAGTATTTT.

The rearrangement links TRBV27 to TRBJ2-7, with D possibly TRBD2 on 6 matching bases. Trimming removed 5 bases at V and 3 bases at J, with 17 bases between. The germline gives CDR1 MNHEY, CDR2 SMNVEV (reference sequence). The CDR3 contains 15 residues. CDR3 in amino acids: CASSQRYGTHYEQYV. The CDR3 region has the DNA TGTGCCAGCAGTCAAAGGTACGGGACTCACTACGAGCAGTACGTC.